This TCR beta chain was identified in a study of cytomegalovirus exposure and HLA in healthy donors. Across the whole study: The study placed 80% to 85% of its roughly 400 genotyped donors in the Caucasian-associated ancestry cluster. Study conclusions and caveats: Within the data, a cluster of highly shared sequence variants was likely a sequencing artifact. Based on reports, TCR beta sequences accurately predicted HLA-A and HLA-B alleles for most subjects. Earlier analysis looked at TCR beta V segments, and most were productive about 90% or about 30% of the time.

Germline CDR1 SNHLY, CDR2 FYNNEI. V lost 6 bases, J lost 0 bases, and 10 bases stayed unmatched. The CDR3 spans 16 residues. To note about this clone: Its specificity is not known.

Use of 60 Vbeta and 13 Jbeta primers characterized the PCR. Assay used: immunoSEQ multiplex PCR; TCRdb lists only in-frame clones, some missing. The sample includes over 120,000 clones, roughly 80% of them seen just once. This receptor was taken from a man between 40 and 49 years old in good health and CMV-seronegative. The genes are TRBV2 and TRBJ1-2, with 7 nucleotides matching TRBD1. The sequencing sample was made of PBMCs. In nucleotides, the CDR3 is TGTGCCAGCAGCACCCAGGGGGTCGGTTCTAACTATGGCTACACCTTC. It is translated as CASSTQGVGSNYGYTF.